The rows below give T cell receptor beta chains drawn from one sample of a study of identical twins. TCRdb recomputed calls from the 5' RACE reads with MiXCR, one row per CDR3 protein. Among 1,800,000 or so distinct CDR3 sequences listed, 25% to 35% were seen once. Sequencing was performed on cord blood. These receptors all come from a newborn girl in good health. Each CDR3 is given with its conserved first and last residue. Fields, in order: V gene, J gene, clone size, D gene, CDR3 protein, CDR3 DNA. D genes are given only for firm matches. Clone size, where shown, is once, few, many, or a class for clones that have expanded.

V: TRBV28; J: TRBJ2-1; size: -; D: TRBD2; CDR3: CASGSTTSGRFYNEQFF; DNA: TGTGCCAGCGGTTCGACGACTAGCGGGAGGTTCTACAATGAGCAGTTCTTC
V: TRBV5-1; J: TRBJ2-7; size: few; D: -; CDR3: CAVPCAVDEQYF; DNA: TGCGCCGTCCCTTGCGCGGTAGACGAGCAGTACTTC
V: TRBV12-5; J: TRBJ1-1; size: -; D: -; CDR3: CASALVPDRNTEAFF; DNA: TGTGCTAGTGCCCTAGTTCCGGACAGGAACACTGAAGCTTTCTTT
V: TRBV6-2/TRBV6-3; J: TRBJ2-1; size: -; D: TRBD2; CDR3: CASSYLLAGGDEQFF; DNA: TGTGCCAGCAGTTACCTATTAGCGGGAGGGGATGAGCAGTTCTTC
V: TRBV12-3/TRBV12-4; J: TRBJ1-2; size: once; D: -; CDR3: CASSLGQRCNYGYTF; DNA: TGTGCCAGCAGTTTAGGACAGAGATGTAACTATGGCTACACCTTC
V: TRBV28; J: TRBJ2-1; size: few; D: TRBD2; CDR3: CASSFRRTSGRESYNEQFF; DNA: TGTGCCAGCAGTTTTAGGAGGACTAGCGGGAGGGAAAGCTACAATGAGCAGTTCTTC
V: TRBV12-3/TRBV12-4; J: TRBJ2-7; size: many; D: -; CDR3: CASSRLRSEQYF; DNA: TGTGCCAGCAGCAGATTAAGGTCCGAGCAGTACTTC
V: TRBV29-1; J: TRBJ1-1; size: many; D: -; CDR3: CSVADSEAFF; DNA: TGCAGCGTCGCTGACAGTGAAGCTTTCTTT
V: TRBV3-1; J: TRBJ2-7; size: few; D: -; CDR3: CASSQTSYYEQYF; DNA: TGTGCCAGCAGCCAAACTAGCTACTACGAGCAGTACTTC
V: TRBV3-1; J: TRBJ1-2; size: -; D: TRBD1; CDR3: CASSVTGDYGYTF; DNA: TGTGCCAGCAGCGTGACAGGGGACTATGGCTACACCTTC
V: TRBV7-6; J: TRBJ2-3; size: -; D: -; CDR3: CASSLRGDNIDTQYF; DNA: TGTGCCAGCAGCTTGCGCGGGGATAATATAGATACGCAGTATTTT
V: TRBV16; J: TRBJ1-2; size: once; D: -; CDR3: CASSHPRTRKEGYTF; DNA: TGTGCCAGCAGCCACCCTAGGACACGTAAAGAGGGCTACACCTTC
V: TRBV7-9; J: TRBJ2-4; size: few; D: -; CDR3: CASSFLRGAKNIQYF; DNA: TGTGCCAGCAGCTTTTTGCGGGGCGCCAAAAACATTCAGTACTTC
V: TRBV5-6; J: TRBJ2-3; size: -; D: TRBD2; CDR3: CASSLVAGRQYF; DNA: TGTGCCAGCAGCTTGGTAGCGGGGAGGCAGTATTTT
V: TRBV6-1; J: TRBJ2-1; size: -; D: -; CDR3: CASSESVYEQFF; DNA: TGTGCCAGCAGTGAATCCGTTTACGAGCAGTTCTTC
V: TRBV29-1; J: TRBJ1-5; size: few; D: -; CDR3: CSVGRGTNQPQHF; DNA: TGCAGCGTTGGTCGGGGTACCAATCAGCCCCAGCATTTT
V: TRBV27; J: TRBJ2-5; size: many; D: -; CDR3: CASSSIIRRETQYF; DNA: TGTGCCAGCAGTTCGATCATCAGGCGGGAGACCCAGTACTTC
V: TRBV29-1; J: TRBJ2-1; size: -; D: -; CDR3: CSVVLGSYNEQFF; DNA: TGCAGCGTTGTGCTAGGCTCCTACAATGAGCAGTTCTTC
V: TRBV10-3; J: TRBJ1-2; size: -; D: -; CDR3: CAINQGMGYGYTF; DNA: TGTGCCATAAATCAGGGGATGGGCTATGGCTACACCTTC
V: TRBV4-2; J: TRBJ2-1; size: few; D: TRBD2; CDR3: CASSRSSGGPNEQFF; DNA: TGTGCCAGCAGCCGAAGCTCGGGGGGGCCAAATGAGCAGTTCTTC
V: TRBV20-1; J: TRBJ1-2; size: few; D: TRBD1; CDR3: CSAVGQGDGYTF; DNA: TGCAGTGCTGTTGGACAGGGGGATGGCTACACCTTC
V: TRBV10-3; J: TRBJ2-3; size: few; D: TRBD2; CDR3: CAISDFSLSGKGAQYF; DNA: TGTGCCATCAGTGATTTCAGCCTCAGCGGGAAAGGAGCGCAGTATTTT
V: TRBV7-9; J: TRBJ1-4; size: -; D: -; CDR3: CASSTFNEKLFF; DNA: TGTGCCAGCAGCACCTTCAATGAAAAACTGTTTTTT
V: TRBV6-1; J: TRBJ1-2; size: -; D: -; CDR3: CATGPGRNYGYTF; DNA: TGTGCCACTGGCCCGGGACGGAACTATGGCTACACCTTC
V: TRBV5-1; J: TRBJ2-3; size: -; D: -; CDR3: CASQQGTRTDTQYF; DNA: TGCGCCAGCCAACAGGGCACCCGCACAGATACGCAGTATTTT
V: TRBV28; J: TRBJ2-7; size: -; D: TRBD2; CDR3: CASSPQLAGWTYEQYF; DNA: TGTGCCAGCAGTCCCCAACTAGCGGGGTGGACCTACGAGCAGTACTTC
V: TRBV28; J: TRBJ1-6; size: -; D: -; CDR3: CASSLREENSPLHF; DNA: TGTGCCAGCAGTTTGAGGGAGGAGAATTCACCCCTCCACTTT
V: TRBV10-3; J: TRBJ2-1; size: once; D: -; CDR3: CAISDPPSGSYNVQFF; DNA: TGTGCCATCAGTGACCCTCCTAGTGGGTCCTACAATGTGCAGTTCTTC
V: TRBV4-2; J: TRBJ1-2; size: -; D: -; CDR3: CASSQEYSSYGYTF; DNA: TGTGCCAGCAGCCAAGAATACAGTTCCTATGGCTACACCTTC
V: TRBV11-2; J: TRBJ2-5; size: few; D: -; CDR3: CASSLVWISKSGRETQYF; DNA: TGTGCCAGCAGCTTAGTGTGGATTAGCAAGTCGGGTAGAGAGACCCAGTACTTC
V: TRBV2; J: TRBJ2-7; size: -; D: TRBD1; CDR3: CASRVLGQGDSSYEQYF; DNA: TGTGCCAGCAGGGTACTCGGACAGGGGGATAGCTCCTACGAGCAGTACTTC
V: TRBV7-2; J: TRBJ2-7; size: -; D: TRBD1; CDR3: CASSLGLLRQGSYEQYF; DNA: TGTGCCAGCAGCTTAGGGCTCCTCAGACAGGGCTCCTACGAGCAGTACTTC
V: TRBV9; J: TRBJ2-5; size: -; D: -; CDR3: CASSVKSWETQYF; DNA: TGTGCCAGCAGCGTAAAGAGTTGGGAGACCCAGTACTTC
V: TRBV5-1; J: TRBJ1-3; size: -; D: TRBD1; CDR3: CASSLGWTGTGNTIYF; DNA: TGCGCCAGCAGCTTGGGCTGGACAGGGACTGGAAACACCATATATTTT
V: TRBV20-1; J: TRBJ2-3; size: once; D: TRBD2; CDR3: CSANRNSAGGSGTDTQYF; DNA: TGCAGTGCTAACCGAAACTCAGCGGGGGGCAGTGGCACAGATACGCAGTATTTT
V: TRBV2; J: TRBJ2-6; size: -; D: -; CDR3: CASFSNSLPTTGANVLTF; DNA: TGTGCCAGCTTCTCAAACTCACTCCCTACAACAGGGGCCAACGTCCTGACTTTC
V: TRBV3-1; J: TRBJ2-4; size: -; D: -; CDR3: CASSPLEGGNIQYF; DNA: TGTGCCAGCAGCCCCCTTGAGGGTGGGAACATTCAGTACTTC
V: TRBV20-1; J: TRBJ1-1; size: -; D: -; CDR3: CSARDSRKNTEAFF; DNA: TGCAGTGCTAGAGATTCCCGGAAGAACACTGAAGCTTTCTTT
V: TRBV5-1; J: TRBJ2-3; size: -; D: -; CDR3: CASSLGGWGLTDTQYF; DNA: TGCGCCAGCAGCCTGGGAGGATGGGGGCTCACAGATACGCAGTATTTT
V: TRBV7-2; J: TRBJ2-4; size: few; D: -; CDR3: CASSLAVFMGGLAKNIQYF; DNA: TGTGCCAGCAGCTTAGCGGTATTTATGGGGGGCTTAGCCAAAAACATTCAGTACTTC
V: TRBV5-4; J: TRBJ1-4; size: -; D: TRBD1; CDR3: CASSLKTGGSEKLFF; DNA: TGTGCCAGCAGCCTAAAGACAGGGGGGAGTGAAAAACTGTTTTTT